This T cell receptor (beta chain) comes out of a study of glioma-infiltrating T cells. Trimming shortened V by 0 bases and J by 0 bases, and 14 bases separated the two germline ends. Germline V gives CDR1 MNHNY, CDR2 SVGAGI (reference sequence). CDR3 size: 17 residues. Amplification of TCR alpha and beta CDR3 regions from RNA used iRepertoire nested multiplex PCR. TCRdb itself ran the multiplex PCR reads through MiXCR, one entry per CDR3 protein. The data show about 20,000 distinct CDR3 sequences, approximately 23% seen once. This clonotype has ten or more counts. The origin of this receptor is a human donor with low-grade glioma or glioblastoma, undergoing nonglioma brain surgery, or in good health (not recorded which). Material: glioma tissue, nonneoplastic brain tissue, or PBMCs (not recorded which). The chain joins TRBV6-6 to TRBJ1-1; D gene ambiguous. This CDR3 is CASSYSGMRRMNTEAFF. In DNA, the CDR3 is TGTGCCAGCAGTTACTCGGGGATGCGGAGGATGAACACTGAAGCTTTCTTT.